This T cell receptor (beta chain) was retrieved from a study of T cells after yellow fever vaccination (dated by TCRdb to about 2019). About the full investigation: The SMART-Seq v4 Ultra Low Input RNA kit was used to prepare libraries from fractions with low cell numbers. Blood samples were taken at several timepoints before and after primary and secondary immunization, and bulk PBMC replicates and cell subsets were isolated. The cohort comprised two healthy male donors, one aged 18 to 30 and one aged 30 to 40 years. To track T-cell clones before and after primary and booster YFV17D yellow fever vaccination, bulk TCR alpha and beta repertoires were sequenced longitudinally.

Of note for this clonotype: This receptor's antigen is unknown. One base away there is no much larger clone; base qualities are not given.

Results and caveats for the whole study, not just this receptor: After the booster, most clones that had expanded after primary vaccination were detected again (around 95% of CD4 and around nine tenths of CD8), suggesting broad maintenance of memory. Because abundant contaminating clonotypes from the bulk population could be contained in FACS-sorted repertoires, computational filtering was required. A small fraction of clonotypes showed up in both the CD4 and CD8 compartments, probably as a result of convergent recombination. Compared with the primary T-cell response, the secondary T-cell response was weaker but faster, peaking on day 5 rather than day 15. Because only a couple of donors were included in the study, the extent to which the findings can be generalized is limited.

The treatment or condition label of this sample denotes: live attenuated yellow fever vaccine strain. At every blood-draw timepoint, two biological replicates of bulk PBMCs were collected. PBMCs were isolated from peripheral blood using a standard Ficoll-Paque protocol. TriZol was used to extract RNA from bulk PBMCs, CD4 and CD8 fractions, and dextramer-positive and dextramer-negative fractions. Sequencing instrument: Illumina NovaSeq 6000. TCR cDNA was synthesized by 5'RACE template switching, through which a universal primer site and unique molecular identifiers were introduced. Priming of cDNA synthesis was performed from both the TCR alpha and TCR beta constant segments. Library amplification involved two PCR steps, and the second step added sample barcodes and sequencing adapters. Libraries were sequenced on Illumina HiSeq 2500 (2x100 bp) or NovaSeq (2x150 bp). The paper's data handling went like this. Reads were demultiplexed and collapsed into UMI consensus sequences with MIGEC, and V(D)J alignment was performed with MiXCR. Clonotypes responding to the vaccine were identified with edgeR on replicate PBMC samples, with the criteria of FDR below 0.01 and a log2 fold change above 5 up to day 15. Bulk clonotypes were assigned CD4 or CD8 identity according to which sequenced CD4 or CD8 repertoire held them at higher abundance. TCRdb trimmed public reads at Q25 via fastp, called clones via MiXCR and kept in-frame beta chains. CDR3 protein sequences are deduplicated, and each keeps its most common genes and DNA. What appears here as the V and J calls and clone size reflects TCRdb's work, not the paper's. Here the sample has fewer than 500,000 distinct CDR3 sequences; around 20% occur a single time. The ten top clones hold 15% to 20% of the sample.

Per the germline V gene, KGHDR is the CDR1 and SFDVKD is the CDR2. The CDR3 runs 15 amino acids, cysteine and phenylalanine included. Only the CDR3 part of the read is kept: 45 bases, read in frame from the first base. Here V drops 6 bases and J drops 7 bases, and the junction holds 9 bases not matched to any gene. This receptor chain uses TRBV24-1 and TRBJ2-1; 9 bases in the junction line up with TRBD1. The sequences come from PBMCs, collected before the yellow fever booster vaccination. This TCR was sampled from a man between 18 and 35 years old who received the YFV17D yellow fever vaccine. The CDR3 region has the sequence CATSTRQGGRNEQFF. The DNA reads as follows: TGTGCCACCAGTACCCGACAGGGGGGAAGAAATGAGCAGTTCTTC.